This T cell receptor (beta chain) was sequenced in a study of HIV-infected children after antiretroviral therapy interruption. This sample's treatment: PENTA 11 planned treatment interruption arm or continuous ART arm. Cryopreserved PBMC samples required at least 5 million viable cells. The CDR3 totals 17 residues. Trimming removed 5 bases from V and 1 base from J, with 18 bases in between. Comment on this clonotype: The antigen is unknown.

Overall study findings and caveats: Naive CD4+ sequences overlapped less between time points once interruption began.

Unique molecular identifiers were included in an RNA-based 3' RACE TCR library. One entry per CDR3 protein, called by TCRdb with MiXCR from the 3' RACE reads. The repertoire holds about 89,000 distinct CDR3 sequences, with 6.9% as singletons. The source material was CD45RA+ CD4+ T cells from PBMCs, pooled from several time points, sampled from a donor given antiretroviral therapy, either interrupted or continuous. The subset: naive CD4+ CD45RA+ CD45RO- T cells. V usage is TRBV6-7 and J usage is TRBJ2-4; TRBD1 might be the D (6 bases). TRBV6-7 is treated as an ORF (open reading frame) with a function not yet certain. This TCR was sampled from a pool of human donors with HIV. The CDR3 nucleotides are TGTGCCAGCAGTCTCTTAACAGGGAACTTGGCCAAAAACATTCAGTACTTC. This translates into CASSLLTGNLAKNIQYF.